This record covers a single T cell receptor beta chain. The sample holds many counts of this clonotype. It has no known antigen specificity. It has no much larger one-base neighbor in the sample; base qualities were not kept. The CDR3 measures 15 amino acids from cysteine to phenylalanine. The DNA shown is the 45-base CDR3, in frame from base 1. Trimming removed 1 base from V and 1 base from J; the gene matches leave 3 bases unexplained. CDR1 is given as SEHNR and CDR2 as FQNEAQ, both from the germline V gene (reference sequence). These data are taken from a study of CD8+CD57+ T cells in acquired aplastic anemia (dated by TCRdb to between 2017 and 2018). Study-level background: DNA extracted from sorted CD4+ and CD8+ cells had a mean of around 3 ug, with a range of 0.2 to 27.4 ug. CD8+CD57+ expansion was defined as frequency above the mean frequency observed in healthy subjects. What the authors observed across the whole study: No significant difference in CD8+ Simpson's diversity was found between patients and healthy controls (P=0.060). About 28 CD8+ CDR3 sequences were found in both patients and controls but appeared to be highly expressed in patients and within the immunodominant clones of the patients.

Flow cytometry had shown CD8+CD57+ cell expansion in the patients selected for sequencing. All patients had severe acquired aplastic anemia diagnosed by International Study of Aplastic Anemia and Agranulocytosis and Camitta criteria. Patients had received no therapy at the time of blood sampling. The study deep-sequenced TCR repertoires of sorted CD4+ and CD8+ blood T cells from severe aplastic anemia patients and healthy subjects. Patients were enrolled under clinicaltrials.gov protocols 00001620, 01623167, 00001397, 00071045, 00081523 and 00961064 in the USA. Ficoll-Paque density gradient centrifugation was used to isolate peripheral blood mononuclear cells. Before DNA was extracted, CD4+ and CD8+ T cells were sorted using either FACS or magnetic beads. Genomic DNA served as template for TCR beta VDJ combination and CDR3 sequence profiling. An Illumina HiSeq 2000 was the platform used for TCR repertoire sequencing. As for the authors' bioinformatics: Repertoires were assessed using TRBV/TRBJ rearrangement plots, CDR3 size and DJ length profiles, and Simpson's diversity index. Whichever DNA sequence was most abundant in the deep sequencing data was defined as the immunodominant clone. CDR3 amino acid sequences were screened for sharing across subjects and were compared with published repertoires and the VDJdb database. Using fastp trimming at Q25 and MiXCR clonotype assembly, TCRdb reanalyzed the public sequencing data and kept in-frame beta chains. Here each entry gathers all rows of one CDR3 protein and keeps the most common genes and DNA. TCRdb's processing, not the authors' own work, is the source of the V and J calls. The sample table contains some 160,000 distinct CDR3 sequences; only one count was recorded for about 45% of them. The ten largest clones represent 2.5% to 3.5% of the sample.

Source material: sorted CD4+, CD8+, or CD8+CD57+ T cells (not recorded which) from PBMCs. The rearranged chain carries TRBV7-9 and TRBJ2-5; 7 bases in the middle match TRBD2. This receptor was identified in a human donor with aplastic anemia. The nucleotide sequence reads as follows: TGTGCCAGCAGCTTAGGCCGGGAGGTCCAAGAGACCCAGTACTTC. It encodes CASSLGREVQETQYF.